The 2 T cell receptor beta chains below were found in one sample sequenced in a study of T cells in Graves' hyperthyroidism and ophthalmopathy. It was RNA transcripts that yielded the amplified TCR beta CDR3 regions. HTBI primers were used for first-round RT-PCR of the TCR CDR3. Via MiXCR, TCRdb re-called the multiplex PCR reads, giving one row per CDR3 protein. The data show some 420,000 distinct CDR3 sequences, roughly 13% seen once. Specimen: blood. Every receptor here comes from a young woman with Graves' hyperthyroidism.

This clonotype has a count of ten or more. The chain recombines TRBV7-3 with TRBJ2-5; a possible D gene is TRBD2 (6 bases). Germline CDR1 is SGHTA and CDR2 is FQGTGA. The CDR3 has 15 amino acids. Trimming left V 3 bases short and J 5 bases short, with 16 bases between. The CDR3: CASSLGGAGGETQYF. The DNA for the CDR3 is TGTGCCAGCAGCTTGGGCGGGGCCGGTGGGGAGACCCAGTACTTC.

The table lists this clonotype with a few counts. The chain combines TRBV5-6 with TRBJ2-1, with D perhaps TRBD2 (6 bases). Germline CDR1 and CDR2: SGHDT and YYEEEE. Trimming cost V 4 bases and J 1 base, with 12 bases left between them. This CDR3 is built from 15 residues. The CDR3 here is CASSDRDWSYNEQFF. The DNA of the CDR3 is TGTGCCAGCAGCGACCGGGACTGGTCCTACAATGAGCAGTTCTTC.